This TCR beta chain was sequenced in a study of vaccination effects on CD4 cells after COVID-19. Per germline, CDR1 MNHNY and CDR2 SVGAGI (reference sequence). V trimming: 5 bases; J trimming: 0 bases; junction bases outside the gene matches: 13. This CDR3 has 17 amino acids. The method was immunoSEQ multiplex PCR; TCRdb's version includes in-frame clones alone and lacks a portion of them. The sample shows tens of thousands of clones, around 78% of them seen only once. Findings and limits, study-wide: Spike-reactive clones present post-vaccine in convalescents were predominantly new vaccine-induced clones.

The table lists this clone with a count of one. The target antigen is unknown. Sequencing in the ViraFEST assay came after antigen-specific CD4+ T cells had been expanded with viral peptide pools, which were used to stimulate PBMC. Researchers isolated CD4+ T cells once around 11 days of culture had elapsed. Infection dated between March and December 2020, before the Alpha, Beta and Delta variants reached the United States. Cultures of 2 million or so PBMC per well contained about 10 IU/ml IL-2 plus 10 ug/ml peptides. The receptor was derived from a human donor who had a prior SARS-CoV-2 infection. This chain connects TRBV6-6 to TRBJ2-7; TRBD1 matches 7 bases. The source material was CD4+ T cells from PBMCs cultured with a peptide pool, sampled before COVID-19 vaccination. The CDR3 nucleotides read TGTGCCAGCAGTCTCCAGGACAGGCCCCCACCCTCCTACGAGCAGTACTTC. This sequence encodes CASSLQDRPPPSYEQYF.